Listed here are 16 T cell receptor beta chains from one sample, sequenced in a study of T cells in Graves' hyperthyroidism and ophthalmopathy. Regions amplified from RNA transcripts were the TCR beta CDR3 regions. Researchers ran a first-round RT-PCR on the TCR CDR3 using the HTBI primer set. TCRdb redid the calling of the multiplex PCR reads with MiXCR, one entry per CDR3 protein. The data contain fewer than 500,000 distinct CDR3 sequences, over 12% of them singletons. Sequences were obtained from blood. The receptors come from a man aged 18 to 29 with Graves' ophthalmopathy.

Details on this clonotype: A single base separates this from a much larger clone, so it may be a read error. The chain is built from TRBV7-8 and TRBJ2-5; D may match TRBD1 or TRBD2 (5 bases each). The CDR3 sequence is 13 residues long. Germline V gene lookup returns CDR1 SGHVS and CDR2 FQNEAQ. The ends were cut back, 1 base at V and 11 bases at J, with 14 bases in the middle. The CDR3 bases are TGTGCCAGCAGCTTAGGGGTCTACGGGGCACAGTACTTC. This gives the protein CASSLGVYGAQYF.

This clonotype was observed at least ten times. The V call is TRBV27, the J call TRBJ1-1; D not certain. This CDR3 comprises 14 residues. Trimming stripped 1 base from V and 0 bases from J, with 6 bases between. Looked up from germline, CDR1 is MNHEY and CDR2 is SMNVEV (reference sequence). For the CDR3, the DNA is TGTGCCAGCAGTTTATTCGGGCTGAACACTGAAGCTTTCTTT. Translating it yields CASSLFGLNTEAFF.

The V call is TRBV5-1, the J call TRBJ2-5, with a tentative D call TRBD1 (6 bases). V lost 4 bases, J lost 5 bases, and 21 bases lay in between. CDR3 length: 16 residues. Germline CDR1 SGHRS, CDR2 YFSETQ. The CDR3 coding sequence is TGCGCCAGCAGCGCAGGGGTCCGGATTTATACGGAGACCCAGTACTTC. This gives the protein CASSAGVRIYTETQYF.

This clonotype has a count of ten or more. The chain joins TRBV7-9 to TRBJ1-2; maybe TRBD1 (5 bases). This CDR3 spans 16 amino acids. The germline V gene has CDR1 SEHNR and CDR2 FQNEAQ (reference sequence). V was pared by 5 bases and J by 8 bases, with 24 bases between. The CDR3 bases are TGTGCCAGCAGCCCGGTCGGGACGCCCAACCTGAGGGGCTACACCTTC. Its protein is CASSPVGTPNLRGYTF.

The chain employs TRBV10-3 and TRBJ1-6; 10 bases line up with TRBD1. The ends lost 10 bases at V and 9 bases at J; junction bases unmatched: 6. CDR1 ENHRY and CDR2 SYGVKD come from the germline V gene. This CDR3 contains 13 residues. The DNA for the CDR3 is TGTGCCACTCGACAGGGGGCGCGTTCACCCCTCCACTTT. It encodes CATRQGARSPLHF.

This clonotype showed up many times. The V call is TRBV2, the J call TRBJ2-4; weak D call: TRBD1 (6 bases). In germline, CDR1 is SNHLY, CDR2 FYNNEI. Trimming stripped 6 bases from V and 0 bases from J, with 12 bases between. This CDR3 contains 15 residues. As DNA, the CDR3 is TGTGCCAGCAGCAGGGAAGGGGGAGCCAAAAACATTCAGTACTTC. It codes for CASSREGGAKNIQYF.

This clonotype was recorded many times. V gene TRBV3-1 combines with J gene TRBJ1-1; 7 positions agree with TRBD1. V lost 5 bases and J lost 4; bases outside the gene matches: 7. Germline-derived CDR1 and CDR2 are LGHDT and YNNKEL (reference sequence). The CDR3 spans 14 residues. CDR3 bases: TGTGCCAGCAGCGATCGACAGGGAGGCACTGAAGCTTTCTTT. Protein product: CASSDRQGGTEAFF.

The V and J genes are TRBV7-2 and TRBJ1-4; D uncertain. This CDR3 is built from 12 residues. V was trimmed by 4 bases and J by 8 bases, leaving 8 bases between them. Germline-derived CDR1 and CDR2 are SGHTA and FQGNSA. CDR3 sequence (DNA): TGTGCCAGCAGCTCGCTAGGGGAAAAACTGTTTTTT. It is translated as CASSSLGEKLFF.

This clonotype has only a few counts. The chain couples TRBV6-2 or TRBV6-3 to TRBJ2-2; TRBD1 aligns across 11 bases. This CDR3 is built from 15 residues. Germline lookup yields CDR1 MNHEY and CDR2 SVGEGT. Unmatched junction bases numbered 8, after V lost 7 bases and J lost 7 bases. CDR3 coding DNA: TGTGCCAGCACCCACGGGACAGGGGGTGTCGGGGAGCTGTTTTTT. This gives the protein CASTHGTGGVGELFF.

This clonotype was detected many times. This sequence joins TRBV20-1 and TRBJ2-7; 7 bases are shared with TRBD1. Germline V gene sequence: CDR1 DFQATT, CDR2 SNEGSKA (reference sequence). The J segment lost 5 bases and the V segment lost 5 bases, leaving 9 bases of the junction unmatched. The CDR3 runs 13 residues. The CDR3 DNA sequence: TGCAGTGCTTCCTACGACAGGGCGGACGAGCAGTACTTC. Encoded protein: CSASYDRADEQYF.

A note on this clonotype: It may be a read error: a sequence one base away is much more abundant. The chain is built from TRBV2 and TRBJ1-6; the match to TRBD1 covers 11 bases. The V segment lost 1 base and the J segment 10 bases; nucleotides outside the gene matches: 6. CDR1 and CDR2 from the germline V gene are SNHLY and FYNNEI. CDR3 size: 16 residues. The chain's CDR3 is CASSEEGTGGGSPLHF. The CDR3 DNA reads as TGTGCCAGCAGTGAAGAAGGGACAGGGGGGGGGTCACCCCTCCACTTT.

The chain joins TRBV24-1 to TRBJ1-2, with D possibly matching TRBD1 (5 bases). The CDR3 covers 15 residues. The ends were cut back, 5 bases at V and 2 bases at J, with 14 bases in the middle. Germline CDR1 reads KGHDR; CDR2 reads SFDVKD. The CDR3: CATSGPKEGNYGYTF. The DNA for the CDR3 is TGTGCCACCAGTGGCCCCAAGGAGGGGAACTATGGCTACACCTTC.

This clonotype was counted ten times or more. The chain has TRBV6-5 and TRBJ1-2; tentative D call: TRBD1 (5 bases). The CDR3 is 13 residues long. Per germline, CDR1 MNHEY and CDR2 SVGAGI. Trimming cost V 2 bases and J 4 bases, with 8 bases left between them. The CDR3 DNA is TGTGCCAGCAGTTACCGGGGGGGCTATGGCTACACCTTC. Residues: CASSYRGGYGYTF.

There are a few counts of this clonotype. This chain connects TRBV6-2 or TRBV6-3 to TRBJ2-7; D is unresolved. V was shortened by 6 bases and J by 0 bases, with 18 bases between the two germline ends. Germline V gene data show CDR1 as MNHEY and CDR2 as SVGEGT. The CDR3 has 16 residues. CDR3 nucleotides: TGTGCCAGCAGACCACCCCCGGCGCGAAACTCCTACGAGCAGTACTTC. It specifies CASRPPPARNSYEQYF.

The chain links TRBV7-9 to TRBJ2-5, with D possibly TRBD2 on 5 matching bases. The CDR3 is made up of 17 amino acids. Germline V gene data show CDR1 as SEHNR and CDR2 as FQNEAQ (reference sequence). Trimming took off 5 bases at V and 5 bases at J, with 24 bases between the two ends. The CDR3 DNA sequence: TGTGCCAGCAGCGCCTTCCCCGGGATCGCCGACGAGGAGACCCAGTACTTC. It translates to CASSAFPGIADEETQYF.

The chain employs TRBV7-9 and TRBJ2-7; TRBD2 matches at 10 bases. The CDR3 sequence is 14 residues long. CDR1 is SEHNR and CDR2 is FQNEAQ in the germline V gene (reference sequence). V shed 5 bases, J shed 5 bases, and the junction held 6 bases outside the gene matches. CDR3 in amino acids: CASSLSGRADEQYF. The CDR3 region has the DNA TGTGCCAGCAGCCTCAGCGGGAGGGCCGACGAGCAGTACTTC.